These 25 T cell receptor beta chains share one sample of origin, sequenced in a study of blood T cell repertoires in COVID-19. Data came from immunoSEQ multiplex PCR; TCRdb stores just in-frame clones and leaves some out. Of approximately 240,000 clones in the sample, about 85% were seen once. Sequenced input: peripheral blood. These receptors were taken from a woman of 80 years or more with active or convalescent COVID-19.

The chain uses TRBV7-3 and TRBJ2-3; the match to TRBD1 covers 7 bases. J was trimmed by 0 bases and V by 0 bases; bases with no gene match: 3. The CDR3 runs 16 residues. The germline gives CDR1 SGHTA, CDR2 FQGTGA. The CDR3 region has the DNA TGTGCCAGCAGCTTAACCGGGACAGCTAGCACAGATACGCAGTATTTT. Protein sequence: CASSLTGTASTDTQYF.

Written as DNA, the CDR3 is TGTGCCAGCAGCGGACGGGACAACTACGAGCAGTACTTC. Its translation is CASSGRDNYEQYF. V is TRBV5-4 and J is TRBJ2-7, with D possibly TRBD1 on 6 matching bases. Germline V gene data show CDR1 as SGHNT and CDR2 as YYREEE (reference sequence). CDR3 length equals 13 residues. V was cut by 4 bases and J by 3 bases, with 11 bases left in between.

This chain links TRBV9 with TRBJ2-7; D is undetermined. CDR1 is SGDLS and CDR2 is YYNGEE in the germline V gene. V lost 3 bases and J 3 bases, leaving 16 bases between the germline ends. The length of the CDR3 is 15 residues. The CDR3 region is CASSERPEENYEQYF. The CDR3 DNA is TGTGCCAGCAGCGAGCGTCCAGAGGAAAACTACGAGCAGTACTTC.

The genes are TRBV9 and TRBJ2-1; TRBD1 aligns across 7 bases. Germline V gives CDR1 SGDLS, CDR2 YYNGEE. V shed 4 bases and J 0 bases; nucleotides not matched to a gene: 4. This CDR3 spans 15 amino acids. CDR3 sequence: CASSRDSGSYNEQFF. The DNA of the CDR3 is TGTGCCAGCAGCCGGGACAGTGGCTCCTACAATGAGCAGTTCTTC.

This chain's CDR3 is CASSPRGTGAIASYNEQFF. CDR3 coding DNA: TGTGCCAGCAGCCCGAGGGGGACAGGGGCCATTGCTTCCTACAATGAGCAGTTCTTC. The rearrangement links TRBV7-2 to TRBJ2-1; 10 nucleotides align to TRBD1. Germline V gene data show CDR1 as SGHTA and CDR2 as FQGNSA. The CDR3 sequence is 19 residues long. The trim removed 5 bases at V and 1 base at J, leaving 14 bases unmatched.

This chain connects TRBV25-1 to TRBJ1-2, with D tentatively TRBD1 (5 bases). Per the germline V gene, CDR1 is MGHDK and CDR2 is SYGVNS. The ends were cut back, 3 bases at V and 8 bases at J, with 16 bases in the middle. The CDR3 is 14 residues long. The CDR3 protein is CASSDFGGGNGYTF. Written as DNA, the CDR3 is TGTGCCAGCAGTGACTTTGGGGGAGGGAACGGCTACACCTTC.

The CDR3 here is CASSTSARGGLGTDTQYF. The DNA of the CDR3 is TGTGCCAGCAGTACCTCTGCGCGGGGGGGCCTCGGCACAGATACGCAGTATTTT. The chain carries TRBV6-2 or TRBV6-3 and TRBJ2-3, with 9 bases fitting TRBD2. After removal of 5 bases from V and 1 base from J, the junction contained 13 bases not matched to a gene. This CDR3 has 18 residues. Germline V gene data show CDR1 as MNHEY and CDR2 as SVGEGT.

The J gene is TRBJ2-1, the V gene TRBV5-1, with 8 positions matching TRBD1. CDR3 length equals 16 residues. Germline V gives CDR1 SGHRS, CDR2 YFSETQ. V lost 4 bases and J lost 4; bases outside the gene matches: 10. CDR3 amino acids: CASSLNTGGQYNEQFF. In DNA, the CDR3 is TGCGCCAGCAGCCTGAATACAGGGGGGCAATACAATGAGCAGTTCTTC.

The genes are TRBV4-1 and TRBJ2-7, with D tentatively TRBD1 (6 bases). Germline values: CDR1 MGHRA, CDR2 YSYEKL. V lost 1 base, J lost 7 bases, and 14 bases lay in between. CDR3 length equals 14 residues. The CDR3 is CASSQVPQGGEQYF. The DNA for the CDR3 is TGCGCCAGCAGCCAAGTCCCACAGGGTGGAGAGCAGTACTTC.

The chain joins TRBV5-1 to TRBJ2-5; the D gene is possibly TRBD1 (5 bases). Germline CDR1 reads SGHRS; CDR2 reads YFSETQ. The CDR3 has 15 amino acids. Trimming took 0 bases from V and 5 from J, leaving 14 bases between them. Written as DNA, the CDR3 is TGCGCCAGCAGCTTGGCCCCAGGGCCGGGCGAGACCCAGTACTTC. Translation gives CASSLAPGPGETQYF.

The table lists this clone with a few counts. The V call is TRBV4-3, the J call TRBJ2-7; 12 bases map to TRBD2. Germline assignment: CDR1 LGHNA and CDR2 YSLEER. This CDR3 has 15 amino acids. Trimming cost V 5 bases and J 3 bases; bases outside gene matches: 5. For the CDR3, the DNA is TGCGCCAGCAGCGAAGGACTAGCGGGGTTCTACGAGCAGTACTTC. This codes for CASSEGLAGFYEQYF.

This clone was seen a handful of times. V usage is TRBV5-8 and J usage is TRBJ1-2; TRBD1 matches 7 bases. The CDR3 extends over 16 amino acids. The trim removed 1 base at V and 5 bases at J, leaving 11 bases unmatched. Per germline, CDR1 SGHTS and CDR2 YDEGEE. For the CDR3, the DNA is TGTGCCAGCAGCTTGAAGACAGGGTCGTACCGATATGGCTACACCTTC. Its translation is CASSLKTGSYRYGYTF. The full variable domain, in which reference TRBV5-8 and TRBJ1-2 provide the parts outside the CDR3, is EAGVTQSPTHLIKTRGQQATLRCSPISGHTSVYWYQQALGLGLQFLLWYDEGEERNRGNFPPRFSGRQFPNYSSELNVNALELEDSALYLCASSLKTGSYRYGYTFGSGTRLTVV.

There are a few counts of this clone. V is TRBV7-9 and J is TRBJ1-5, with 10 bases that match TRBD1. CDR3 length: 15 amino acids. Losses at the gene ends were 3 bases for V and 2 bases for J; bases not matched to a gene: 1. The germline V gene has CDR1 SEHNR and CDR2 FQNEAQ (reference sequence). Written as DNA, the CDR3 is TGTGCCAGCAGCTTGACAGGGGGCGGCAATCAGCCCCAGCATTTT. Translating it yields CASSLTGGGNQPQHF. Variable domain in full (rest from reference TRBV7-9 and TRBJ1-5): DTGVSQNPRHKITKRGQNVTFRCDPISEHNRLYWYRQTLGQGPEFLTYFQNEAQLEKSRLLSDRFSAERPKGSFSTLEIQRTEQGDSAMYLCASSLTGGGNQPQHFGDGTRLSIL.

This chain joins TRBV15 and TRBJ1-5; D possibly corresponds to TRBD1 (6 bases). This CDR3 has 17 residues. Germline lookup yields CDR1 LNHNV and CDR2 YYDKDF (reference sequence). The V end was cut by 1 base, the J end by 0 bases, with 13 bases between. Here the CDR3 reads CATSRAGGAYSNQPQHF. CDR3 sequence (DNA): TGTGCCACCAGCAGAGCGGGGGGGGCTTATAGCAATCAGCCCCAGCATTTT.

The J gene is TRBJ2-1, the V gene TRBV30; TRBD2 aligns across 9 bases. The ends lost 1 base at V and 3 bases at J; junction bases unmatched: 7. The germline V gene has CDR1 GTSNPN and CDR2 SVGIG (reference sequence). The CDR3 is 16 amino acids. The DNA for the CDR3 is TGTGCCTGGAGTGGAATAGCGGGGGCGGGCTACAATGAGCAGTTCTTC. This codes for CAWSGIAGAGYNEQFF.

The chain employs TRBV7-2 and TRBJ1-5, with 7 bases that match TRBD1. CDR1 is SGHTA, CDR2 FQGNSA, per germline. V gave up 0 bases and J gave up 5 bases; unmatched junction bases: 7. The CDR3 consists of 16 residues. This CDR3 is CASSLAGTEPYQPQHF. The CDR3 DNA follows: TGTGCCAGCAGCTTAGCTGGGACAGAGCCTTATCAGCCCCAGCATTTT.

The gene calls are TRBV5-4 and TRBJ1-4; tentative D call: TRBD1 (5 bases). Per germline, CDR1 SGHNT and CDR2 YYREEE (reference sequence). V was pared by 4 bases and J by 5 bases, with 15 bases between. The CDR3 has 15 residues. CDR3 sequence reads: CASSSPGQSNEKLFF. The CDR3 nucleotides read TGTGCCAGCAGCAGTCCAGGGCAATCGAATGAAAAACTGTTTTTT.

CDR3 protein: CASSQEFLNTGELFF. As DNA, the CDR3 is TGCGCCAGCAGCCAAGAGTTCTTGAACACCGGGGAGCTGTTTTTT. The chain couples TRBV4-3 to TRBJ2-2; D unclear. V was clipped by 0 bases and J by 1 base, with 6 bases between them. Germline-derived CDR1 and CDR2 are LGHNA and YSLEER. The CDR3 sequence is 15 residues long.

This clone was detected once. The chain has TRBV29-1 and TRBJ1-2, with D unclear. Trimming removed 7 bases at V and 0 bases at J, with 12 bases between. Germline CDR1 reads SQVTM; CDR2 reads ANQGSEA. The CDR3 is 13 residues long. Here the CDR3 reads CSGAEGSNYGYTF. The CDR3 bases are TGCAGCGGGGCAGAGGGCTCTAACTATGGCTACACCTTC. The variable domain in full, with the rest retrieved from reference TRBV29-1 and TRBJ1-2, is SAVISQKPSRDICQRGTSLTIQCQVDSQVTMMFWYRQQPGQSLTLIATANQGSEATYESGFVIDKFPISRPNLTFSTLTVSNMSPEDSSIYLCSGAEGSNYGYTFGSGTRLTVV.

The rearrangement joins TRBV5-1 to TRBJ1-6; possibly TRBD1 for D (5 bases). Germline CDR1 and CDR2: SGHRS and YFSETQ. The CDR3 spans 16 residues. Trimming pared 4 bases from V and 0 bases from J, leaving 11 bases between. CDR3: CASSGGDSSYNSPLHF. The CDR3 DNA sequence: TGCGCCAGCAGCGGTGGAGACAGCTCCTATAATTCACCCCTCCACTTT.

CDR3 residues: CASSDGARLPYEQYF. CDR3 nucleotides: TGTGCCAGCAGCGATGGGGCTAGGCTCCCCTACGAGCAGTACTTC. This sequence joins TRBV5-6 and TRBJ2-7, with D possibly being TRBD1 (5 bases). This CDR3 is 15 amino acids long. Germline CDR1 reads SGHDT; CDR2 reads YYEEEE. Trimming stripped 4 bases from V and 2 bases from J, with 16 bases between.

The CDR3 region is CASSLEVAGVGSPLHF. The CDR3 coding sequence is TGCGCCAGCAGCTTGGAGGTTGCGGGGGTCGGGTCACCCCTCCACTTT. V and J are TRBV5-1 and TRBJ1-6, with TRBD1 as a possible D gene (5 bases). This CDR3 region has 16 residues. The V gene lost 0 bases and the J gene lost 10 bases, with 17 bases spanning the gap. Per germline, CDR1 SGHRS and CDR2 YFSETQ.

The J gene is TRBJ2-3, the V gene TRBV10-3; 8 nucleotides match TRBD2. This CDR3 contains 13 residues. Trimming cost V 9 bases and J 6 bases; bases outside gene matches: 8. Germline V CDR1 and CDR2: ENHRY, SYGVKD. This CDR3 is CAISPGLDDTQYF. CDR3 nucleotide sequence: TGTGCCATTTCACCGGGACTAGATGATACGCAGTATTTT.

This rearrangement joins TRBV12-5 to TRBJ2-5; possible D gene TRBD2, 5 bases. Germline lookup yields CDR1 LGHNT and CDR2 FRNRAP. V was trimmed by 0 bases and J by 0 bases, leaving 8 bases between them. This CDR3 region has 15 residues. The CDR3 spells CASGLVLGNQETQYF. CDR3 DNA sequence: TGTGCTAGTGGTTTGGTACTCGGGAACCAAGAGACCCAGTACTTC.

The chain employs TRBV30 and TRBJ2-1; 8 bases align to TRBD1. There are 13 residues in the CDR3. CDR1 is GTSNPN and CDR2 is SVGIG in the germline V gene (reference sequence). Unmatched junction bases numbered 10, after V lost 3 bases and J lost 12 bases. Here the CDR3 DNA reads TGTGCCTGGAGCCAAACCACCGGGACAGGGCAGTTCTTC. It is translated as CAWSQTTGTGQFF.